This section outlines one TCR beta chain sequence together with its context. This sample was included in a study of blood T cell repertoires in COVID-19. The CDR3 length is 13 residues. V was pared by 6 bases and J by 3 bases, with 4 bases of the junction left unmatched. In the original workflow: By means of reference gene primer amplification, nucleated cell counts were estimated. Clones were sequenced by immunoSEQ multiplex PCR, and TCRdb holds only the in-frame ones, with some missing. The DNA gave D and trimming, while V, J and clone size come from that table. The table has 200,000 to 250,000 clones, roughly 82% seen once.

This receptor was obtained from a woman aged 40 to 49 with acute or convalescent COVID-19. The genes are TRBV12-3 or TRBV12-4 and TRBJ2-5; 7 positions agree with TRBD1. Sequencing was done on a sample of peripheral blood. CDR3 bases: TGTGCCAGCAGAAGGGACAGTGAAGAGACCCAGTACTTC. Amino acids: CASRRDSEETQYF.